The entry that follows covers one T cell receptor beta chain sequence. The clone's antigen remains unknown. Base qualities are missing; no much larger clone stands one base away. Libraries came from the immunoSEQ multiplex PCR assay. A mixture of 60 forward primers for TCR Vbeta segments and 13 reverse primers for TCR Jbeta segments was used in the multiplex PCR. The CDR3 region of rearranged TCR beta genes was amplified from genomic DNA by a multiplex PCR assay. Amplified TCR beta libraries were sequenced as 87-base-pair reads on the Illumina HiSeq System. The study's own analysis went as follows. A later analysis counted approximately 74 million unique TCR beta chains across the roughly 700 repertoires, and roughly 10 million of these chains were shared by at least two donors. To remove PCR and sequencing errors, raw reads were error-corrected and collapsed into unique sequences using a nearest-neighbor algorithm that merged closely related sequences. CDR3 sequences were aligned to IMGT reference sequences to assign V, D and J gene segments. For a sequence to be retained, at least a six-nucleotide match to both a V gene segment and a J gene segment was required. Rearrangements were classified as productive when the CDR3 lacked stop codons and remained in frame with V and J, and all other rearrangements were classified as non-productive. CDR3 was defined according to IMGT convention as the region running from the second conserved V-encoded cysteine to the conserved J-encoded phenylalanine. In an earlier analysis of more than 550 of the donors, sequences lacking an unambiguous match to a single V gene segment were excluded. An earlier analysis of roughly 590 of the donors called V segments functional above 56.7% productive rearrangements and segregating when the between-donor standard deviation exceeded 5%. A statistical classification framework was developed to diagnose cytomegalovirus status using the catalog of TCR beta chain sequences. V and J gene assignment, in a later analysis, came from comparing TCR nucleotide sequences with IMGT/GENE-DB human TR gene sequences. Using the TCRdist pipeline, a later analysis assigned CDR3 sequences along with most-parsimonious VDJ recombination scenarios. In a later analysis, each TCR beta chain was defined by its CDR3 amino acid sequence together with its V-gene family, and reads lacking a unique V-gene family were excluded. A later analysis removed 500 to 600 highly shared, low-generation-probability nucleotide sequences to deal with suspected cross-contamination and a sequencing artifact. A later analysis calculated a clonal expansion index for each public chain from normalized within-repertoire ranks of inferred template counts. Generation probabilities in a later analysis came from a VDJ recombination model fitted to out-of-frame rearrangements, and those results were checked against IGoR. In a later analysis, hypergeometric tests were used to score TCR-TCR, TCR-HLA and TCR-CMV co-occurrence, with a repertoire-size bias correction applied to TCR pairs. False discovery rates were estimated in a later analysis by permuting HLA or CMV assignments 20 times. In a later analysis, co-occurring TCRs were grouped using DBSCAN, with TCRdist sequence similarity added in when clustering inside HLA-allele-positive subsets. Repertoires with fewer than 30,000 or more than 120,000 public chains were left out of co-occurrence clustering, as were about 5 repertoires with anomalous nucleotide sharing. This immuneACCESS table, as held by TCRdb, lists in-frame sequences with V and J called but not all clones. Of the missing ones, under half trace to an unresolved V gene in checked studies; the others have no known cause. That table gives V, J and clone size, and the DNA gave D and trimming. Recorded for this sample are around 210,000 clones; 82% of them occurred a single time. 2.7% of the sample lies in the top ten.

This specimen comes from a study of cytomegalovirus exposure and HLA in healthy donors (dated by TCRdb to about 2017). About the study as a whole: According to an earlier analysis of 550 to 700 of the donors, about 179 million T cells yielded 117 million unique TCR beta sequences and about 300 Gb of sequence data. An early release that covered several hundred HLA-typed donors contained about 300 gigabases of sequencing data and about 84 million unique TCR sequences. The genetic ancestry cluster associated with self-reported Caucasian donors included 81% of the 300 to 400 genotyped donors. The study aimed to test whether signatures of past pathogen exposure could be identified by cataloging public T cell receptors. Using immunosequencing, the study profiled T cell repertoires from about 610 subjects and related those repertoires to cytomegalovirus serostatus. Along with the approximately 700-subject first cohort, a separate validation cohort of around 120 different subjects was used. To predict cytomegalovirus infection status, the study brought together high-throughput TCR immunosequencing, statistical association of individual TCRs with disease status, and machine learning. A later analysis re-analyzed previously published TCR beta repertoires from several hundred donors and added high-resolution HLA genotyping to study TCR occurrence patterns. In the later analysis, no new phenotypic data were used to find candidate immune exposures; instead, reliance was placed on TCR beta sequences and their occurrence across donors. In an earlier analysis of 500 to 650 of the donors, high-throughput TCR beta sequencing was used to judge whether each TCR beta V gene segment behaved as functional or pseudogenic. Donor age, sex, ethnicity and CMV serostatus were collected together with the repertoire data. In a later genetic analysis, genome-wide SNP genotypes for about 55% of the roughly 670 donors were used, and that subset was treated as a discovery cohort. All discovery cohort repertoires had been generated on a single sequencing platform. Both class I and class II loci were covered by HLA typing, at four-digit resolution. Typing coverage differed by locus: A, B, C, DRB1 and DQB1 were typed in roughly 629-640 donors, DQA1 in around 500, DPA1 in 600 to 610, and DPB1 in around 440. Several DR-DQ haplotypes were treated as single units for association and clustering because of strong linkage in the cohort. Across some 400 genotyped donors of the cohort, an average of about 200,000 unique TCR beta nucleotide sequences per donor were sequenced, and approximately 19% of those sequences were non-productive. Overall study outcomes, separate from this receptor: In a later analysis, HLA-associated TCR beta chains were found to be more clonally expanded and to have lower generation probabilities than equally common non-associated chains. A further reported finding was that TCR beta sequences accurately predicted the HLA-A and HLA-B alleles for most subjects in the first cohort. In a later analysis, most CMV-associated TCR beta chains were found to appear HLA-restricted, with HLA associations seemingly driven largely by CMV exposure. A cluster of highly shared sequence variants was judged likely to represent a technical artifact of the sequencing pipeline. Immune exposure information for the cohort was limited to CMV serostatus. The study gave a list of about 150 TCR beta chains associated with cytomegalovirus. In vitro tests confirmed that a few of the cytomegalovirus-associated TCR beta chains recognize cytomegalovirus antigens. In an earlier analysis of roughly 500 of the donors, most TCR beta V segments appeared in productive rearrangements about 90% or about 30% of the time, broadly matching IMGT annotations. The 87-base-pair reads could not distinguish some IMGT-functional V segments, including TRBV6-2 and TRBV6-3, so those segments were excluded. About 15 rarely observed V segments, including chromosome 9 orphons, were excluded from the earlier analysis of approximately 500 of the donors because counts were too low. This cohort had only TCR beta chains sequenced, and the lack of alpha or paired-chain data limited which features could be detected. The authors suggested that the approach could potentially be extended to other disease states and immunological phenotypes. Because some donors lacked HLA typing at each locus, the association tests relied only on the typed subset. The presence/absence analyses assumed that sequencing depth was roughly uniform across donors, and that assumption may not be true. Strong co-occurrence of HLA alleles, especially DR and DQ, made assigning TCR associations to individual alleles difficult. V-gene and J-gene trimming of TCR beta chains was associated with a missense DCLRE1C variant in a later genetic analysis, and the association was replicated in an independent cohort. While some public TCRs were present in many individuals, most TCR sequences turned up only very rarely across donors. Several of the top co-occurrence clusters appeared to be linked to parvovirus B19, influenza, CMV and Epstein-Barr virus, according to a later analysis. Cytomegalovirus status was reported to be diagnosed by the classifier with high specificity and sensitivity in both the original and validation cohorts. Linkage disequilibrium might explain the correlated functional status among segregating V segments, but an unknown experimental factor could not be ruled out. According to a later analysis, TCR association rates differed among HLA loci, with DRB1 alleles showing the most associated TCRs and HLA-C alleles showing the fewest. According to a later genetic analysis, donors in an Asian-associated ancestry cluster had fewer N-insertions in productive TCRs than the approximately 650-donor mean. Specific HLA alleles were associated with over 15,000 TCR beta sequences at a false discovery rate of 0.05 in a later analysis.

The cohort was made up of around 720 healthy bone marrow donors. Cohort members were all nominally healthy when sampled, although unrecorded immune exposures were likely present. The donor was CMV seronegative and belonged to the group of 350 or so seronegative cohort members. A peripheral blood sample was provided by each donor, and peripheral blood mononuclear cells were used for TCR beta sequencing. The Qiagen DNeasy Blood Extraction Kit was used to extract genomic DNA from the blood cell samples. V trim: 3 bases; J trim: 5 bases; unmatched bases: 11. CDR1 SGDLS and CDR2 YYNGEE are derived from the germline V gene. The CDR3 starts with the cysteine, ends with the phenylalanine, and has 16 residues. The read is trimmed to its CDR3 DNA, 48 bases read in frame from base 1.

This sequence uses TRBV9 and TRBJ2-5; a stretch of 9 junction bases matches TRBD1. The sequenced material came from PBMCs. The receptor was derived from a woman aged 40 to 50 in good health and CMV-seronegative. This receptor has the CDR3 CASSATGQGGYETQYF. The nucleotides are TGTGCCAGCAGCGCGACGGGACAGGGAGGTTATGAGACCCAGTACTTC.